Described below is a single T cell receptor (beta chain) sequence and its context. Its specificity is not known. The sample belongs to a study of vaccination and CD4 T cells after COVID-19. Overall study results and limits: SARS-CoV-2-reactive clonotypes rose nonsignificantly, with the median going from approximately 21 to 40.

Regarding treatment: roughly 11-day PBMC culture with coronavirus spike peptide pools or control peptides (ViraFEST assay). The collection of CD4+ T cells from the unexposed donor took place before the COVID-19 pandemic (2011-2018). Cultured CD4+ T-cell DNA underwent Oncomine TCR Beta short-read sequencing. After culture, CD4+ T cells served as the source for genomic DNA extraction. TCRdb re-called the PCR reads through MiXCR, storing one row per CDR3 protein. The sample contains over 7,000 distinct CDR3 sequences, more than 35% of which appear only once. The CDR3 has 17 amino acids. Trimming removed 2 bases from V and 5 bases from J; junction bases left unmatched: 12. Looked up from germline, CDR1 is SGHTA and CDR2 is FQGTGA.

This sequence was found in a human donor in good health. This chain links TRBV7-3 with TRBJ2-3, with TRBD1 matching over 8 bases. The sample was CD4+ T cells from blood, cultured in vitro. The CDR3 sequence is CASSLQARGRSEDTQYF. In DNA, the CDR3 is TGTGCCAGCAGCTTACAGGCCAGGGGGCGTTCGGAAGATACGCAGTATTTT.